The next 26 T cell receptor beta chains were all read from a single sample in a study of read filtering for tumor transcriptome and immune sequencing. This library used around 400 ng RNA and molecular barcoded adaptors spanning alpha/delta and beta/gamma chains. TCRdb passed the reads through MiXCR, listing each CDR3 protein once. Among about 130,000 distinct CDR3 sequences listed, around 13% were seen once. Sequenced: a population of CD138-negative cells sorted from bone marrow. The receptors derive from a donor over 35 with multiple myeloma.

This clonotype was observed a handful of times. This may stem from a read error, because a much larger clone lies one nucleotide away. The chain links TRBV10-3 to TRBJ2-2; 8 positions agree with TRBD2. CDR1 ENHRY and CDR2 SYGVKD come from the germline V gene. CDR3 size: 15 residues. CDR3 sequence (DNA): TGTGCCATCAGTGAGTCCGGGAGGGACACCGGGGAGCTGCTTTTT. This gives the protein CAISESGRDTGELLF.

This clonotype was seen at least ten times. The chain recombines TRBV5-5 with TRBJ2-2; TRBD2 agrees at 8 bases. V was pared by 2 bases and J by 4 bases, with 7 bases of the junction left unmatched. CDR1 SGHKS and CDR2 YYEKEE come from the germline V gene (reference sequence). CDR3 length: 16 residues. CDR3 region: CASSFARGARTGELFF. The DNA of the CDR3 is TGTGCCAGCAGCTTTGCGCGGGGGGCGCGCACCGGGGAGCTGTTTTTT.

The chain uses TRBV7-2 and TRBJ1-3; D perhaps matches TRBD1 (6 bases). With 5 bases removed from V and 8 bases from J, the gap between germline ends came to 13 bases. Per the germline V gene, CDR1 is SGHTA and CDR2 is FQGNSA. CDR3 length: 13 amino acids. CDR3 in amino acids: CASSPTRGYTIYF. The CDR3 region has the DNA TGTGCCAGCAGCCCTACAAGGGGGTACACCATATATTTT.

This clonotype was counted many times. This rearrangement joins TRBV7-8 to TRBJ2-1, with D perhaps TRBD1 (6 bases). Germline V CDR1 and CDR2: SGHVS, FQNEAQ. V was pared by 7 bases and J by 4 bases, with 14 bases between. The CDR3 sequence is 14 residues long. CDR3 coding DNA: TGTGCCAGCATCCCGACAGGCCCTTACAATGAGCAGTTCTTC. Protein: CASIPTGPYNEQFF.

This clonotype was observed many times. The V and J genes are TRBV2 and TRBJ2-1; D is perhaps TRBD2 (5 bases). Germline V lookup: CDR1 SNHLY, CDR2 FYNNEI. This CDR3 has 14 amino acids. V lost 7 bases and J 0 bases, leaving 10 bases between the germline ends. As DNA, the CDR3 is TGTGCCAGCACGCCGGGAAGCTCCTACAATGAGCAGTTCTTC. Its translation: CASTPGSSYNEQFF.

This clonotype was seen many times. This sequence joins TRBV5-1 and TRBJ2-1; D ambiguous. Germline values: CDR1 SGHRS, CDR2 YFSETQ. Between the trimmed V and J ends, which lost 5 bases and 0 bases, there was a span of 12 bases. The CDR3 consists of 15 residues. CDR3 loop: CASRELQSSYNEQFF. DNA of the CDR3: TGCGCCAGCAGGGAGCTACAGAGCTCCTACAATGAGCAGTTCTTC.

The table lists this clonotype with many counts. The chain couples TRBV6-5 to TRBJ2-1, with 8 bases fitting TRBD1. V dropped 2 bases and J dropped 3; count of bases not matched to a gene: 0. There are 14 residues in the CDR3. Germline CDR1 and CDR2: MNHEY and SVGAGI. CDR3 nucleotide sequence: TGTGCCAGCAGTTACACAGGGGGCTACAATGAGCAGTTCTTC. Translation gives CASSYTGGYNEQFF.

This clonotype was counted many times. This sequence joins TRBV20-1 and TRBJ2-5; D is unresolved. The CDR3 runs 10 residues. The V gene's germline CDR1 is DFQATT and CDR2 SNEGSKA (reference sequence). Trimming removed 5 bases from V and 5 bases from J, with 6 bases in between. This CDR3 reads CSALSETQYF. The CDR3 DNA follows: TGCAGTGCTCTTAGCGAGACCCAGTACTTC.

To note about this clonotype: At one of its ends the junction is not consistent with the germline gene, which may arise from a read error. The chain links TRBV20-1 to TRBJ2-1, with 7 bases lining up with TRBD2. This CDR3 comprises 14 residues. Germline-derived CDR1 and CDR2 are DFQATT and SNEGSKA (reference sequence). The CDR3 coding sequence is TGTAGTGCCGTAGATCTAGCGGTCTACAATGAGCAGTTCTTC. It yields the protein CSAVDLAVYNEQFF.

This clonotype was recorded many times. The chain is built from TRBV2 and TRBJ2-1, with 8 nucleotides matching TRBD2. Germline CDR1 and CDR2: SNHLY and FYNNEI. The junction had 3 bases not matched to a gene; V was cut back by 6 bases and J by 2 bases. This CDR3 comprises 14 residues. The CDR3 region has the DNA TGTGCCAGCAGGAGCGGGAGCACCTACAATGAGCAGTTCTTC. This encodes CASRSGSTYNEQFF.

The chain joins TRBV5-6 to TRBJ1-2; D is possibly TRBD1 (6 bases). The CDR3 consists of 14 residues. Germline loops: CDR1 SGHDT, CDR2 YYEEEE. The V end lost 4 bases, the J end lost 6 bases, and 16 bases lay between the germline ends. CDR3 residues: CASSIRGAVHGYTF. In nucleotides, the CDR3 is TGTGCCAGCAGCATAAGGGGGGCAGTCCATGGCTACACCTTC. The whole variable domain, filled in from reference TRBV5-6 and TRBJ1-2, reads DAGVTQSPTHLIKTRGQQVTLRCSPKSGHDTVSWYQQALGQGPQFIFQYYEEEERQRGNFPDRFSGHQFPNYSSELNVNALLLGDSALYLCASSIRGAVHGYTFGSGTRLTVV.

This clonotype has a count of ten or more. The rearrangement uses TRBV10-3 and TRBJ2-3, with 7 bases matching TRBD2. V shed 11 bases and J 2 bases; nucleotides not matched to a gene: 16. The CDR3 is made up of 16 amino acids. Germline V gene data show CDR1 as ENHRY and CDR2 as SYGVKD. CDR3 amino acids: CASSHFGGEHTDTQYF. Written as DNA, the CDR3 is TGTGCCTCCTCCCATTTTGGGGGGGAACACACAGATACGCAGTATTTT.

In this sample, this clonotype turned up many times. J is TRBJ2-7 and V is TRBV29-1; 11 bases are a match to TRBD2. V lost 4 bases and J lost 3; bases outside the gene matches: 8. The CDR3 covers 15 residues. CDR1 and CDR2 (germline): SQVTM, ANQGSEA. The CDR3 sequence: CSVVRSGTSGYEQYF. The CDR3 DNA sequence: TGCAGCGTTGTCAGATCCGGGACTAGCGGCTACGAGCAGTACTTC.

This chain uses TRBV6-6 with TRBJ1-1; 8 bases agree with TRBD1. Per the germline V gene, CDR1 is MNHNY and CDR2 is SVGAGI (reference sequence). V gave up 7 bases and J gave up 11 bases; unmatched junction bases: 18. The CDR3 loop spans 15 amino acids. The CDR3: CASTTPGQALLGAFF. CDR3 DNA: TGTGCCAGCACTACACCGGGACAGGCATTGTTAGGCGCTTTCTTT.

This clonotype showed up just a few times. This chain uses TRBV14 with TRBJ1-4, with a weak D call TRBD1 (6 bases). V was shortened by 4 bases and J by 8 bases, with 14 bases between the two germline ends. Germline values: CDR1 SGHDN, CDR2 FVKESK. The CDR3 length is 14 residues. The CDR3 sequence is CASSLQGIGEKLFF. CDR3 nucleotides: TGTGCCAGCAGCCTACAGGGTATAGGCGAAAAACTGTTTTTT.

The table lists this clonotype with many counts. This chain uses TRBV12-3 or TRBV12-4 with TRBJ2-3, with D maybe TRBD2 (6 bases). The V and J ends lost 8 bases and 2 bases respectively, with 14 bases between them. CDR3 length: 14 residues. DNA for the CDR3: TGTGCCAGCCTGCGGCGGGGAACCACAGATACGCAGTATTTT. This gives the protein CASLRRGTTDTQYF.

There are many counts of this clonotype. The chain combines TRBV29-1 with TRBJ2-5, with 9 bases aligning to TRBD2. V shed 4 bases, J shed 4 bases, and the junction held 7 bases outside the gene matches. This CDR3 is 14 amino acids long. Per germline, CDR1 SQVTM and CDR2 ANQGSEA. The CDR3 DNA reads as TGCAGCGTTGGAGCGGGGGGCTATGTAGAGACCCAGTACTTC. It specifies CSVGAGGYVETQYF.

The chain employs TRBV6-6 and TRBJ1-5; 9 bases are shared with TRBD1. Germline V lookup: CDR1 MNHNY, CDR2 SVGAGI (reference sequence). Trimming removed 6 bases from V and 7 bases from J; junction bases left unmatched: 10. The CDR3 loop spans 15 amino acids. CDR3 sequence (DNA): TGTGCCAGCAGCGCAAGGACAGGGGCTGGGCAGCCCCAGCATTTT. Translating gives CASSARTGAGQPQHF.

A word on this clonotype: Just one base apart from a much larger clone, this may be a read error. CDR3 DNA: TGCAGTGCTAGTGGGACTAGCGGGAGTATCGGGGAGCTGTCTTTT. Translating gives CSASGTSGSIGELSF. V is TRBV20-1 and J is TRBJ2-2, with TRBD2 identical over 14 bases. The CDR3 extends over 15 amino acids. Germline CDR1 and CDR2: DFQATT and SNEGSKA (reference sequence).

With respect to this clonotype: This could be a read error, since a much larger clone is one nucleotide away. CDR3 loop: CASSYGQRFEQHF. In nucleotides, the CDR3 is TGTGCCAGCAGTTACGGACAGCGCTTCGAGCAGCACTTC. V and J are TRBV6-5 and TRBJ2-7, with D tentatively TRBD1 (6 bases). The CDR3 is 13 amino acids. CDR1 and CDR2 from the germline V gene are MNHEY and SVGAGI.

Notes on this clonotype: This may arise from a read error, as a much more abundant clone is one base away. The chain recombines TRBV6-5 with TRBJ1-1; no clear D gene. This CDR3 spans 13 amino acids. In germline, CDR1 is MNHEY, CDR2 SVGAGI. The ends were cut back, 8 bases at V and 1 base at J, with 11 bases in the middle. The CDR3 nucleotides read TGTGCCAGCGGTGCCGACGAGAACACTGAAGCTTTCTTT. It yields the protein CASGADENTEAFF.

In this sample, this clonotype turned up a few times. This chain joins TRBV20-1 and TRBJ1-1, with D possibly being TRBD1 (5 bases). The CDR3 sequence is 13 residues long. Germline lookup yields CDR1 DFQATT and CDR2 SNEGSKA (reference sequence). The V end lost 0 bases, the J end lost 6 bases, and 11 bases lay between the germline ends. As DNA, the CDR3 is TGCAGTGCTAGAGATCGGCCGACAGCTGAAGCTTTCTTT. Its translation: CSARDRPTAEAFF.

About this clonotype: This may arise from a read error, as a much more abundant clone is one base away. This chain links TRBV7-9 with TRBJ2-2; D is unclear. This CDR3 is 14 amino acids long. In germline, CDR1 is SEHNR, CDR2 FQNEAQ (reference sequence). The CDR3 is CASGLVGVSGELFF. As DNA, the CDR3 is TGTGCCAGCGGCTTAGTAGGCGTTTCCGGGGAGCTGTTTTTT.

This clonotype occurred a few times. This rearrangement joins TRBV12-3 or TRBV12-4 to TRBJ1-2, with 10 positions matching TRBD1. The CDR3 sequence is 15 residues long. Trimming cost V 4 bases and J 2 bases; bases outside gene matches: 4. The CDR3 loop is CASSSPGQGNYGYTF. CDR3 sequence (DNA): TGTGCCAGCAGTTCGCCGGGACAGGGGAACTATGGCTACACCTTC.

There are many counts of this clonotype. The genes are TRBV3-1 and TRBJ2-1; 8 nucleotides agree with TRBD1. Germline V gene lookup returns CDR1 LGHDT and CDR2 YNNKEL (reference sequence). V trimming: 2 bases; J trimming: 1 base; junction bases outside the gene matches: 4. The CDR3 sequence is 16 residues long. CDR3 nucleotides: TGTGCCAGCAGCCAACCGCAGGGGGCATCCTACAATGAGCAGTTCTTC. Protein sequence: CASSQPQGASYNEQFF.

This clonotype was observed many times. J is TRBJ2-1 and V is TRBV11-2; TRBD2 aligns across 10 bases. CDR1 SGHAT and CDR2 FQNNGV come from the germline V gene. The V segment lost 1 base and the J segment 5 bases; nucleotides outside the gene matches: 5. This CDR3 contains 16 residues. DNA of the CDR3: TGTGCCAGCAGCTTAGGGCTAGCGGGAGTTAACAATGAGCAGTTCTTC. Translated: CASSLGLAGVNNEQFF.